The next 8 T cell receptor beta chains were all read from a single sample in a study of cytomegalovirus exposure and HLA in healthy donors. The PCR contained 60 Vbeta and 13 Jbeta primers. Profiled with immunoSEQ multiplex PCR; TCRdb holds only in-frame clones, not every one. This sample has over 80,000 clones; approximately 75% occur once, and the top ten carry roughly 15%. Sample: PBMCs. The receptors come from a woman in her 70s in good health and CMV-seropositive.

The chain has TRBV10-3 and TRBJ2-1; TRBD2 aligns across 8 bases. This CDR3 has 17 residues. In germline, CDR1 is ENHRY, CDR2 SYGVKD. J lost 4 bases, V lost 2 bases, and 10 bases had no gene match. CDR3 residues: CAISEPLGLAGYNEQFF. DNA of the CDR3: TGTGCCATCAGTGAGCCCTTGGGGCTAGCGGGTTACAATGAGCAGTTCTTC.

CDR3 sequence (DNA): TGCGCCAGCAGCCAGGGGCTAGGTTCATCAGATACGCAGTATTTT. It is translated as CASSQGLGSSDTQYF. This chain links TRBV4-3 with TRBJ2-3; possible D gene TRBD1, 5 bases. The germline V gene encodes CDR1 LGHNA and CDR2 YSLEER. The ends were cut back, 3 bases at V and 4 bases at J, with 14 bases in the middle. The CDR3 is 15 amino acids.

V is TRBV7-2 and J is TRBJ2-1, with TRBD2 identical over 9 bases. The CDR3 contains 15 residues. Germline CDR1 SGHTA, CDR2 FQGNSA. J was trimmed by 6 bases and V by 3 bases; bases with no gene match: 6. The CDR3: CASSFFSGGPNEQFF. The CDR3, as DNA: TGTGCCAGCAGCTTTTTTAGCGGGGGTCCCAATGAGCAGTTCTTC.

V gene TRBV2 combines with J gene TRBJ2-2, with D unresolved. V was trimmed by 2 bases and J by 2 bases, leaving 9 bases between them. This CDR3 contains 15 residues. Germline lookup yields CDR1 SNHLY and CDR2 FYNNEI. The CDR3 protein is CASSELEINTGELFF. Here the CDR3 DNA reads TGTGCCAGCAGTGAACTGGAGATAAACACCGGGGAGCTGTTTTTT.

The V call is TRBV6-1, the J call TRBJ2-5, with a weak D call TRBD1 (5 bases). The CDR3 runs 11 residues. Trimming stripped 0 bases from V and 9 bases from J, with 5 bases between. The germline gives CDR1 MNHNS, CDR2 SASEGT. As DNA, the CDR3 is TGTGCCAGCAGTGAAGCAGGGGCCCAGTACTTC. This translates into CASSEAGAQYF.

V usage is TRBV5-6 and J usage is TRBJ2-1; tentative D call: TRBD2 (7 bases). The CDR3 loop spans 16 amino acids. Deletions cut 0 bases from V and 10 bases from J, with 20 bases between. Germline lookup yields CDR1 SGHDT and CDR2 YYEEEE. CDR3 coding DNA: TGTGCCAGCAGCTTGGGGAGGGGGGGAGGTCTTGTCGAGCAGTTCTTC. This codes for CASSLGRGGGLVEQFF.

The rearrangement uses TRBV7-8 and TRBJ1-1; D is possibly TRBD1 (5 bases). Germline CDR1 SGHVS, CDR2 FQNEAQ. V was pared by 1 base and J by 4 bases, with 13 bases between. The CDR3 has 15 amino acids. The CDR3 is CASSLGGWGGTEAFF. The CDR3 region has the DNA TGTGCCAGCAGCTTAGGCGGCTGGGGGGGCACTGAAGCTTTCTTT.

This chain uses TRBV7-6 with TRBJ2-1; no reliable D call. The germline CDR1 and CDR2 sequences are SGHVS and FNYEAQ. Trimming shortened V by 5 bases and J by 6 bases, and 14 bases separated the two germline ends. CDR3 length: 14 amino acids. The CDR3 reads CASSRNQAFNEQFF. Written as DNA, the CDR3 is TGTGCCAGCAGCCGGAATCAGGCGTTCAATGAGCAGTTCTTC. Together with reference TRBV7-6 and TRBJ2-1, the CDR3 gives the full variable domain: GAGVSQSPRYKVTKRGQDVALRCDPISGHVSLYWYRQALGQGPEFLTYFNYEAQQDKSGLPNDRFSAERPEGSISTLTIQRTEQRDSAMYRCASSRNQAFNEQFFGPGTRLTVL.